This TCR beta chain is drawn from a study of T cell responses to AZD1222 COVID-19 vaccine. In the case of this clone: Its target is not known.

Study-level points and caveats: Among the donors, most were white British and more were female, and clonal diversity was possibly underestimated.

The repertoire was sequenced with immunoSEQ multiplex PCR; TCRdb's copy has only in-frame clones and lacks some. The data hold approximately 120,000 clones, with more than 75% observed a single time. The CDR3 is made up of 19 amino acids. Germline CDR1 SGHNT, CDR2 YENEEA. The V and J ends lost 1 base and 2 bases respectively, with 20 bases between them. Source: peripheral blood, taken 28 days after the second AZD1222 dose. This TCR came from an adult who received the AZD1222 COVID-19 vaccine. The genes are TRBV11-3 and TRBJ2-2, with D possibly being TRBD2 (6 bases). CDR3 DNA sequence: TGTGCCAGCAGCTTAGCTGGAGGGTTTGTCGGGGTTAACACCGGGGAGCTGTTTTTT. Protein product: CASSLAGGFVGVNTGELFF.